This is a list of T cell receptor beta chains from one sample in a study of T cells in Graves' hyperthyroidism and ophthalmopathy. MiXCR, applied by TCRdb to the multiplex PCR reads, yields one record per CDR3 protein. Of 480,000 or so distinct CDR3 sequences in the sample, 35% to 50% were seen once. Sequencing was performed on peripheral blood or thyroid tissue (not recorded which). The receptors come from an adult woman with Graves' disease, either hyperthyroidism or ophthalmopathy (not recorded which). Each CDR3 is given with its conserved first and last residue. Each record gives: J gene, clone size, V gene, D gene, CDR3 DNA, CDR3 protein. A D gene is named only where the DNA matches it firmly. Size tells how often a clone was seen (once, few, many) or the class of an expanded clone, and some rows leave it out.

TRBJ2-7 NA TRBV7-2 NA TGTGCCAGCAGTTCACAGGGCTTGGCGGGCTACGAGCAGTACTTC CASSSQGLAGYEQYF
TRBJ1-5 few TRBV20-1 NA TGCAGTGCAACGACGGGACCAAGTCAGCCCCAGCATTTT CSATTGPSQPQHF
TRBJ1-2 NA TRBV2 NA TGTGCCAGCAGCGCCGTGACAACTAACTATGGCTACACCTTC CASSAVTTNYGYTF
TRBJ2-7 NA TRBV7-9 NA TGTGCCAGCAGCGGACAGACCTACGAGCAGTACTTC CASSGQTYEQYF
TRBJ2-7 NA TRBV7-9 NA TGTGCCAGCAGCCGAGGGTTTGGGACCTCCTACGAGCAGTACTTC CASSRGFGTSYEQYF
TRBJ1-2 NA TRBV7-8 NA TGTGCCAGCAGCTGGCATGGGATGGGAGGCTACACCTTC CASSWHGMGGYTF
TRBJ1-5 once TRBV7-9 NA TGTGCCAGCAGTTTTTGGAATCAGCCCCAGCATTTT CASSFWNQPQHF
TRBJ1-6 NA TRBV29-1 NA TGCAGCGTCAAGGGACGGGATAATTCACCCCTCCACTTT CSVKGRDNSPLHF
TRBJ2-5 few TRBV29-1 TRBD2 TGCAGTGGGATAGCGGGAGAGGGAGAGACCCAGTACTTC CSGIAGEGETQYF
TRBJ1-1 many TRBV11-2 NA TGTGCCAGCAGCCAGGGACGGAGAGAAGCTTTCTTT CASSQGRREAFF
TRBJ2-7 many TRBV7-2 NA TGTGCCAGCAGCTTACGGAGGCGGGAATCCGAGCAGTACTTC CASSLRRRESEQYF
TRBJ2-7 many TRBV11-2 NA TGTGCCAGCAGCTTAGCGACTGCCTACGAGCAGTACTTC CASSLATAYEQYF
TRBJ1-5 NA TRBV2 TRBD1 TGTGCCAGCTGCCCCGGCGGGACAGGGTCGGAGCCCCAGCATTTT CASCPGGTGSEPQHF
TRBJ1-5 NA TRBV9 NA TGTGCCAGCAGCGTAGTGGCAGGGGAAGGGCCCCAGCATTTT CASSVVAGEGPQHF
TRBJ2-7 many TRBV29-1 NA TGCAGCACCACAGGGACCCGGGGGTACGAGCAGTACTTC CSTTGTRGYEQYF
TRBJ1-4 NA TRBV2 NA TGTGCCAGCAGTTGGGGGCCCCAGGATGAAAAACTGTTTTTT CASSWGPQDEKLFF
TRBJ2-7 NA TRBV9 TRBD1 TGTGCCAGCAGCGACCCGGGACAGGGGGTTGTCAAGCAGTACTTC CASSDPGQGVVKQYF
TRBJ2-5 many TRBV5-8 TRBD2 TGTGCCAACCCGGGACTAGCGGGCTGGCAAGAGACCCAGTACTTC CANPGLAGWQETQYF
TRBJ2-2 NA TRBV6-7 NA TGTGCCAGCAGTCACCCACCAGGGCAGGGGAGGGGGTGCGACACCGGGGAGCTGTTTTTT CASSHPPGQGRGCDTGELFF
TRBJ1-5 many TRBV19 NA TGTGCCAGTAGTATCCGGCACGACAATCAGCCCCAGCATTTT CASSIRHDNQPQHF
TRBJ2-7 once TRBV12-3/TRBV12-4 NA TGTGCCAGCAGACGGGACCTCTCCTACGAGCAGTACTTC CASRRDLSYEQYF
TRBJ2-3 few TRBV29-1 TRBD2 TGCAGCGTGGGGGGGGTGATGCGGGAGCCCTTGGATACGCAGTATTTT CSVGGVMREPLDTQYF
TRBJ2-5 many TRBV20-1 NA TGCAGTGCCTACCCTTCGACTAGCCAAGAGACCCAGTACTTC CSAYPSTSQETQYF
TRBJ2-7 NA TRBV2 NA TGTGCCAGCAGTCCGAGTGGGGAGGACAGGTCCTACGAGCAGTACTTC CASSPSGEDRSYEQYF
TRBJ1-5 NA TRBV19 NA TGTGCCAGTACGACCGTCGAAGATCAGCCCCAGCATTTT CASTTVEDQPQHF
TRBJ2-7 few TRBV29-1 NA TGCAGCGTTGAAGGGGGCGGCTCCTACGAGCAGTACTTC CSVEGGGSYEQYF
TRBJ1-4 many TRBV7-9 NA TGTGCCAGCAGCAGGGGGTTTCAAGAAAAACTGTTTTTT CASSRGFQEKLFF
TRBJ2-7 many TRBV5-6 TRBD1 TGTGCCAGCAGCTGGGGACAGGGTGGCGAGCAGTACTTC CASSWGQGGEQYF
TRBJ2-7 few TRBV7-2 NA TGTGCCAGCAGCTTGCAGGTAGCTGGACCCTACGAGCAGTACTTC CASSLQVAGPYEQYF
TRBJ1-4 few TRBV29-1 NA TGCAGCGTTGAAGCCGACGGAAAACTGTTTTTT CSVEADGKLFF
TRBJ2-7 NA TRBV5-1 TRBD1 TGCGCCAGCAGCTACAGGGGTCGGGACGAGCAGTACTTC CASSYRGRDEQYF